Listed here are 25 T cell receptor beta chains from one sample, sequenced in a study of regulatory T cells in long-lasting Graves disease. Indicated time point: persistent/refractory GD, antithyroid drugs over 5 years with positive TRAb. PBMC-derived RNA was used for the TCR library. With iRepertoire HTBI primers and Arm-PCR of CDR3 regions, TCR beta libraries were built. Each CDR3 protein gets one entry after TCRdb re-called the multiplex PCR reads with MiXCR. The sample consists of 700,000 or so distinct CDR3 sequences, around 30% of them appearing once. The source was peripheral blood mononuclear cells (PBMCs), collected when the disease was refractory, from a patient treated with antithyroid drugs. These receptors came from a female donor with Graves disease.

There are many counts of this clonotype. The CDR3 nucleotides read TGTGCCAGCAGCTTAACCCGGGGGAACACTGAAGCTTTCTTT. Translated, it gives CASSLTRGNTEAFF. The chain joins TRBV28 to TRBJ1-1, with D unclear. With 6 bases removed from V and 1 base from J, the gap between germline ends came to 12 bases. In germline, CDR1 is MDHEN, CDR2 SYDVKM. This CDR3 is built from 14 residues.

The chain links TRBV12-3 or TRBV12-4 to TRBJ2-3; the D call may be TRBD1 or TRBD2 (5 bases each). This CDR3 has 13 amino acids. V was trimmed by 6 bases and J by 6 bases, leaving 13 bases between them. Here the CDR3 reads CASSRDRQDTQYF. The CDR3 DNA sequence: TGTGCCAGCAGCCGGGACCGTCAGGATACGCAGTATTTT.

This clonotype was counted at least ten times. CDR3 region: CASSFRGQGLNEKLFF. The CDR3, as DNA: TGTGCCAGCAGTTTTAGGGGACAGGGTCTTAATGAAAAACTGTTTTTT. The chain recombines TRBV28 with TRBJ1-4, with 9 bases matching TRBD1. The CDR3 loop spans 16 amino acids. V lost 3 bases to trimming and J lost 4 bases; unmatched junction nucleotides: 6. CDR1 is MDHEN, CDR2 SYDVKM, per germline.

Concerning this clonotype: An end of the junction does not agree with germline; a read error may underlie this. The chain recombines TRBV6-9 with TRBJ2-7, with a weak D call TRBD1 (6 bases). The CDR3 spans 14 residues. Germline assignment: CDR1 MNHGY and CDR2 SVAAGI. The CDR3 region has the DNA TGCGCCAGCAGTTCAGGGGATACCTTCTACGAGCAGTACTTC. This codes for CASSSGDTFYEQYF.

This clonotype was observed a few times. This chain links TRBV12-3 or TRBV12-4 with TRBJ2-7, with 12 bases lining up with TRBD2. The length of the CDR3 is 16 residues. Trimming at V came to 1 base and at J to 4 bases, leaving 5 bases not matched to a gene. The CDR3 DNA reads TGTGCCAGCAGTTTAGAGACTAGCGGGAGTGGGTACGAGCAGTACTTC. Its protein is CASSLETSGSGYEQYF.

This sequence joins TRBV10-3 and TRBJ1-1, with D possibly TRBD1 on 6 matching bases. Germline CDR1 reads ENHRY; CDR2 reads SYGVKD. V was cut by 7 bases and J by 1 base, with 10 bases left in between. CDR3 size: 13 residues. The DNA for the CDR3 is TGTGCCATCAATGGGGGACAGAACACTGAAGCTTTCTTT. It yields the protein CAINGGQNTEAFF.

The chain employs TRBV29-1 and TRBJ1-5; possible D gene TRBD1, 5 bases. Deletions cut 2 bases from V and 7 bases from J, with 12 bases between. The CDR3 loop spans 13 amino acids. Germline V lookup: CDR1 SQVTM, CDR2 ANQGSEA. CDR3 coding DNA: TGCAGCGTTGAACAGGGTCCGGGCCAGCCCCAGCATTTT. It codes for CSVEQGPGQPQHF.

This clonotype showed up many times. The chain links TRBV27 to TRBJ2-7, with D unresolved. Germline V gene sequence: CDR1 MNHEY, CDR2 SMNVEV (reference sequence). V was pared by 6 bases and J by 6 bases, with 15 bases between. This CDR3 is 13 amino acids long. CDR3 sequence (DNA): TGTGCCAGCAGCATAGTAAGGTCCGCCGAGCAGTACTTC. This sequence encodes CASSIVRSAEQYF.

This sequence joins TRBV6-5 and TRBJ2-2; 7 nucleotides align to TRBD1. This CDR3 is 19 amino acids long. Germline CDR1 MNHEY, CDR2 SVGAGI. V was clipped by 4 bases and J by 0 bases; unmatched bases: 14. As DNA, the CDR3 is TGTGCCAGCAGTTTCGATCCACAGGGGATAAGATCGAACACCGGGGAGCTGTTTTTT. As protein: CASSFDPQGIRSNTGELFF.

V usage is TRBV20-1 and J usage is TRBJ1-1; no definite D call. This CDR3 region has 13 residues. Germline CDR1 reads DFQATT; CDR2 reads SNEGSKA (reference sequence). Trimming shortened V by 8 bases and J by 0 bases, and 13 bases separated the two germline ends. CDR3 coding DNA: TGCAGTCCCGCTTCAGCGTTGAACACTGAAGCTTTCTTT. It is translated as CSPASALNTEAFF.

CDR3: CASSISGQGNYGYTF. The CDR3 coding sequence is TGTGCCAGTAGTATCTCAGGACAGGGGAACTATGGCTACACCTTC. This chain uses TRBV19 with TRBJ1-2; 9 nucleotides align to TRBD1. The CDR3 has 15 residues. V dropped 3 bases and J dropped 2; count of bases not matched to a gene: 4. Per the germline V gene, CDR1 is LNHDA and CDR2 is SQIVND (reference sequence).

This clonotype was seen many times. The rearrangement joins TRBV6-5 to TRBJ1-6; TRBD1 matches at 8 bases. The junction had 3 bases not matched to a gene; V was cut back by 4 bases and J by 10 bases. Germline CDR1 and CDR2: MNHEY and SVGAGI. The CDR3 is 13 amino acids. CDR3 sequence (DNA): TGTGCCAGCAGTTGGACAGGGAAATCACCCCTCCACTTT. Protein product: CASSWTGKSPLHF.

This clonotype was counted a few times. The V and J genes are TRBV5-1 and TRBJ2-2; the match to TRBD2 covers 12 bases. J gave up 4 bases and V 4 bases, and 5 bases lay outside the gene matches. The CDR3 consists of 16 residues. Germline-derived CDR1 and CDR2 are SGHRS and YFSETQ. CDR3 sequence reads: CASSATSGRSTGELFF. The CDR3 coding sequence is TGCGCCAGCAGCGCAACTAGCGGGAGGTCCACCGGGGAGCTGTTTTTT.

The gene calls are TRBV20-1 and TRBJ2-7; 11 bases match TRBD1. Germline CDR1 DFQATT, CDR2 SNEGSKA (reference sequence). With 5 bases clipped from V and 2 bases from J, the junction kept 5 bases outside the gene matches. The CDR3 covers 14 residues. Here the CDR3 DNA reads TGCAGTGCTCAGGACAGGGGGCGCACCTACGAGCAGTACTTC. This encodes CSAQDRGRTYEQYF.

This clonotype was detected many times. The chain recombines TRBV6-1 with TRBJ1-2; D remains ambiguous. The V gene's germline CDR1 is MNHNS and CDR2 SASEGT. V was shortened by 6 bases and J by 7 bases, with 15 bases between the two germline ends. CDR3 length: 13 amino acids. In DNA, the CDR3 is TGTGCCAGCAGGGGAGCTGGGCCCGCTGGCTACACCTTC. It is translated as CASRGAGPAGYTF.

The chain recombines TRBV20-1 with TRBJ2-3; TRBD1 or TRBD2 may be the D gene (5 bases each). Trimming pared 5 bases from V and 5 bases from J, leaving 11 bases between. CDR3 length: 12 amino acids. The germline V gene has CDR1 DFQATT and CDR2 SNEGSKA (reference sequence). CDR3 loop: CSARWGRDTQYF. The CDR3 DNA follows: TGCAGTGCTCGCTGGGGGAGAGATACGCAGTATTTT.

The V call is TRBV12-3 or TRBV12-4, the J call TRBJ1-4; D is possibly TRBD1 (6 bases). V gave up 6 bases and J gave up 7 bases, with 15 bases separating them. The CDR3 has 14 residues. CDR3 nucleotide sequence: TGTGCCAGCAGCCCACAGGGCAGCGGTGAAAAACTGTTTTTT. Encoded protein: CASSPQGSGEKLFF.

This clonotype was counted only a few times. One end of the junction fails to match germline, which may point to a read error. This sequence joins TRBV28 and TRBJ2-3; maybe TRBD2 (6 bases). The CDR3 is 16 residues long. CDR1 and CDR2 from the germline V gene are MDHEN and SYDVKM. The CDR3 spells CASGFVGSGSTDTQYF. DNA for the CDR3: TGTGCCAGCGGTTTCGTCGGTAGCGGAAGCACAGATACGCAGTATTTT.

This clonotype appeared many times. This chain links TRBV2 with TRBJ2-5; 9 bases agree with TRBD1. V lost 7 bases and J lost 5; bases outside the gene matches: 2. Germline values: CDR1 SNHLY, CDR2 FYNNEI. CDR3 size: 12 residues. CDR3 region: CASMGTGETQYF. The CDR3 nucleotides read TGTGCCAGCATGGGGACAGGGGAGACCCAGTACTTC. The complete variable domain, with remaining parts taken from reference TRBV2 and TRBJ2-5, reads EPEVTQTPSHQVTQMGQEVILRCVPISNHLYFYWYRQILGQKVEFLVSFYNNEISEKSEIFDDQFSVERPDGSNFTLKIRSTKLEDSAMYFCASMGTGETQYFGPGTRLLVL.

V is TRBV28 and J is TRBJ1-1; tentative D call: TRBD1 (5 bases). The CDR3 sequence is 16 residues long. Looked up from germline, CDR1 is MDHEN and CDR2 is SYDVKM. V lost 2 bases and J 4 bases, leaving 17 bases between the germline ends. Here the CDR3 reads CASSLPGRVGITEAFF. The CDR3 DNA sequence: TGTGCCAGCAGTTTACCGGGCAGGGTGGGGATCACTGAAGCTTTCTTT.

This chain connects TRBV19 to TRBJ1-2, with no clear D. The V and J ends lost 7 bases and 4 bases respectively, with 10 bases between them. The CDR3 extends over 12 amino acids. CDR1 is LNHDA and CDR2 is SQIVND in the germline V gene (reference sequence). CDR3 nucleotides: TGTGCCAGTACTCCAGGCGGCTATGGCTACACCTTC. Amino acids: CASTPGGYGYTF.

This clonotype was counted between two and nine times. V gene TRBV25-1 combines with J gene TRBJ2-7, with D possibly TRBD1 on 6 matching bases. Germline CDR1 is MGHDK and CDR2 is SYGVNS. The CDR3 has 14 amino acids. V was trimmed by 3 bases and J by 5 bases, leaving 14 bases between them. The CDR3 is CASSDGAGVHEQYF. The DNA of the CDR3 is TGTGCCAGCAGTGATGGGGCAGGGGTCCACGAGCAGTACTTC.

This clonotype turned up a few times. The rearrangement links TRBV7-6 to TRBJ2-6, with unresolved D. Germline V CDR1 and CDR2: SGHVS, FNYEAQ. The CDR3 is 16 residues long. V gave up 3 bases and J gave up 0 bases, with 9 bases separating them. CDR3 residues: CASSLERRSGANVLTF. CDR3 sequence (DNA): TGTGCCAGCAGCTTGGAGAGGCGCTCTGGGGCCAACGTCCTGACTTTC.

The V call is TRBV30, the J call TRBJ1-6; 9 nucleotides line up with TRBD1. The CDR3 consists of 13 residues. V was pared by 2 bases and J by 10 bases, with 3 bases of the junction left unmatched. The germline V gene encodes CDR1 GTSNPN and CDR2 SVGIG (reference sequence). CDR3: CAWSTGTGSPLHF. The CDR3 DNA follows: TGTGCCTGGAGTACCGGGACAGGGTCACCCCTCCACTTT.

This clonotype has ten or more counts. Here the CDR3 DNA reads TGTGCCAGCACGGGCCGTGTGAACACTGAAGCTTTCTTT. Encoded protein: CASTGRVNTEAFF. The V and J genes are TRBV28 and TRBJ1-1; D is uncertain. From germline, CDR1 is MDHEN and CDR2 SYDVKM. The CDR3 has 13 amino acids. V dropped 7 bases and J dropped 0 bases, with 9 bases sitting between them. Complete variable domain (other parts from reference TRBV28 and TRBJ1-1): DVKVTQSSRYLVKRTGEKVFLECVQDMDHENMFWYRQDPGLGLRLIYFSYDVKMKEKGDIPEGYSVSREKKERFSLILESASTNQTSMYLCASTGRVNTEAFFGQGTRLTVV.